This T cell receptor beta chain was sequenced for a study of blood T cells in healthy people across ages. Overall study findings and caveats: Researchers report that TCR beta diversity correlated strongly with naive T cell percentage. One million T cells yielded diversity estimates that were considered underestimates.

A second PCR, run for about 6 to 12 cycles, used a sample-barcoded 5' primer plus a J-beta primer mix. TCRdb itself ran the 5' RACE reads through MiXCR, one entry per CDR3 protein. The sample yields hundreds of thousands of distinct CDR3 sequences, more than 40% seen once. Comments on this clonotype: Its antigen is not known.

Donation came from healthy Caucasian individuals in Russia who were aged roughly 6 to 95. There are 16 residues in the CDR3. Germline-derived CDR1 and CDR2 are MNHEY and SVGEGT. V gave up 5 bases and J gave up 6 bases; unmatched junction bases: 11. The source of this sequence is a man aged 55 to 70 in good health. The chain couples TRBV6-2 or TRBV6-3 to TRBJ2-7; TRBD2 agrees at 12 bases. The specimen was blood. CDR3 bases: TGTGCCAGCAGTGCGACTAGCGGGGGCCCCCGGGGCGAGCAGTACTTC. Its protein is CASSATSGGPRGEQYF.